This T cell receptor (beta chain) comes out of a study of shared clonotypes between healthy human individuals. There are 15 residues in the CDR3. Trimming took off 6 bases at V and 0 bases at J, with 12 bases between the two ends. Germline-derived CDR1 and CDR2 are MDHEN and SYDVKM. The data were produced by immunoSEQ multiplex PCR, yet TCRdb's version contains in-frame clones alone and is incomplete. The sample holds a few million clones; approximately 95% are singletons and the top ten take roughly 0.36%. Study results and limitations: Generation probability values for non-shared clonotypes were lower than those for clonotypes shared by all four donors. Some naive CD4 clonotypes, around 4.9%, turned up in common across a handful of donors.

For this clone: The antigen remains unidentified.

Both subsets, CD45RA+ naive and CD45RA-negative memory, were split from the CD4+ cells. The chain employs TRBV28 and TRBJ1-3, with D tentatively TRBD1 (5 bases). What was sequenced was naive CD4+ T cells from PBMCs. As for subset: CD45RA+ positively selected. This receptor was obtained from a man aged 18 to 35 in good health. Some clones in this sample may be carry-over from other donors' samples. For the CDR3, the DNA is TGTGCCAGCAGACCTCAGGGTTACTCTGGAAACACCATATATTTT. Protein: CASRPQGYSGNTIYF.